Presented here are 18 T cell receptor beta chains from one specimen sequenced in a study of identical twins' blood T cells. TCRdb independently ran MiXCR on the 5' RACE reads; one entry per CDR3 protein. This sample yields roughly 340,000 distinct CDR3 sequences, of which over 25% are seen a single time; about 6% belongs to the top ten. The sequencing input was PBMCs. Receptors were obtained from a woman aged 18 to 55 in good health.

V usage is TRBV2 and J usage is TRBJ2-2; TRBD1 aligns across 8 bases. Germline CDR1 SNHLY, CDR2 FYNNEI. V lost 8 bases and J lost 8; bases outside the gene matches: 7. The CDR3 consists of 13 residues. The DNA of the CDR3 is TGTGCCAGCCGCGGACAGGGAAAAGGGGAGCTGTTTTTT. Translating gives CASRGQGKGELFF.

The sample holds a few counts of this clonotype. The J gene is TRBJ2-1, the V gene TRBV7-2; 9 bases match TRBD2. The CDR3 is 15 amino acids. Germline CDR1 is SGHTA and CDR2 is FQGNSA. V lost 6 bases, J lost 0 bases, and 3 bases stayed unmatched. CDR3 residues: CASSRSGSSYNEQFF. In DNA form, the CDR3 reads TGTGCCAGCAGTCGTAGCGGGAGCTCCTACAATGAGCAGTTCTTC.

This clonotype was counted a few times. This rearrangement joins TRBV6-2 or TRBV6-3 to TRBJ2-1; 7 bases line up with TRBD2. Germline V gene sequence: CDR1 MNHEY, CDR2 SVGEGT. J gave up 8 bases and V 5 bases, and 3 bases lay outside the gene matches. CDR3 length equals 12 residues. In DNA, the CDR3 is TGTGCCAGCAGTGGACTAGAGTATGAGCAGTTCTTC. Amino acid sequence: CASSGLEYEQFF.

The gene calls are TRBV5-1 and TRBJ1-1; possible D gene TRBD1, 6 bases. The V gene's germline CDR1 is SGHRS and CDR2 YFSETQ. V was cut by 6 bases and J by 5 bases, with 17 bases left in between. The CDR3 consists of 14 residues. CDR3 loop: CASIDQGLGTEAFF. CDR3 nucleotides: TGCGCCAGCATCGATCAGGGGCTGGGGACTGAAGCTTTCTTT.

The sample holds many counts of this clonotype. This chain connects TRBV10-3 to TRBJ2-1; D gene uncertain. The germline V and J ends were trimmed by 1 base and 0 bases, with 4 bases remaining between them. Germline V gene lookup returns CDR1 ENHRY and CDR2 SYGVKD. The CDR3 spans 14 residues. The CDR3 sequence: CAISEYSSYNEQFF. DNA for the CDR3: TGTGCCATCAGTGAGTATAGCTCCTACAATGAGCAGTTCTTC.

In the case of this clonotype: One end of the junction is discordant with germline, which a read error may explain. The rearrangement uses TRBV12-3 or TRBV12-4 and TRBJ1-2; no definite D call. The CDR3 spans 12 residues. For the CDR3, the DNA is TGTGTCAGCAGTTTAGCCGCACCTGGCTACACCTTC. It yields the protein CVSSLAAPGYTF.

V and J are TRBV14 and TRBJ2-2; no clear D gene. The V and J ends lost 11 bases and 1 base respectively, with 14 bases between them. The CDR3 spans 14 residues. Germline V gives CDR1 SGHDN, CDR2 FVKESK. Here the CDR3 reads CAGKQLLNTGELFF. In nucleotides, the CDR3 is TGTGCCGGCAAACAGCTTTTGAACACCGGGGAGCTGTTTTTT.

This clonotype was picked up a small number of times. The chain links TRBV7-3 to TRBJ2-3; D is undetermined. Germline V lookup: CDR1 SGHTA, CDR2 FQGTGA. The CDR3 totals 13 residues. V was clipped by 0 bases and J by 5 bases, with 6 bases between them. CDR3 coding DNA: TGTGCCAGCAGCTTAACCTCTGGAGATACGCAGTATTTT. As protein: CASSLTSGDTQYF. Based on the CDR3 plus reference TRBV7-3 and TRBJ2-3, the full variable domain is GAGVSQTPSNKVTEKGKYVELRCDPISGHTALYWYRQSLGQGPEFLIYFQGTGAADDSGLPNDRFFAVRPEGSVSTLKIQRTERGDSAVYLCASSLTSGDTQYFGPGTRLTVL.

This chain joins TRBV6-1 and TRBJ2-7; weak D call: TRBD1 (5 bases). With 4 bases removed from V and 4 bases from J, the gap between germline ends came to 5 bases. The CDR3 is 11 residues long. Germline CDR1 and CDR2: MNHNS and SASEGT. CDR3 coding DNA: TGTGCCAGCAGTGGACAGTACGAGCAGTACTTC. Translation: CASSGQYEQYF.

This sequence joins TRBV9 and TRBJ1-1, with 9 bases matching TRBD1. CDR1 SGDLS and CDR2 YYNGEE come from the germline V gene. The length of the CDR3 is 15 residues. The V and J ends lost 0 bases and 5 bases, in that order; junction bases with no gene match: 5. The CDR3 DNA reads TGTGCCAGCAGCGTAGTAGGACAGGGGAGAACTGAAGCTTTCTTT. This codes for CASSVVGQGRTEAFF.

Many counts were recorded for this clonotype. The genes are TRBV18 and TRBJ1-1, with unresolved D. Trimming stripped 3 bases from V and 0 bases from J, with 8 bases between. Germline-derived CDR1 and CDR2 are KGHSH and LQKENI. The CDR3 length is 14 residues. The CDR3 is CASSPLSMNTEAFF. The CDR3 DNA sequence: TGTGCCAGCTCACCCCTCTCGATGAACACTGAAGCTTTCTTT.

Here the CDR3 reads CASSESGTSITGELFF. The CDR3 DNA reads as TGCGCCAGCAGTGAGTCGGGAACTAGTATCACCGGGGAGCTGTTTTTT. V and J are TRBV10-2 and TRBJ2-2; tentative D call: TRBD2 (5 bases). This CDR3 spans 16 amino acids. CDR1 is WSHSY, CDR2 SAAADI, per germline. Trimming removed 0 bases from V and 4 bases from J, with 12 bases in between.

This clonotype was seen ten or more times. The J gene is TRBJ1-1, the V gene TRBV29-1, with D possibly being TRBD1 (5 bases). Germline V lookup: CDR1 SQVTM, CDR2 ANQGSEA. V was trimmed by 3 bases and J by 7 bases, leaving 15 bases between them. The CDR3 runs to 13 residues. For the CDR3, the DNA is TGCAGCGTTGATCGGCAGGGTTCCTTTGAAGCTTTCTTT. It translates to CSVDRQGSFEAFF. Looking up the rest from reference TRBV29-1 and TRBJ1-1 gives the full variable domain: SAVISQKPSRDICQRGTSLTIQCQVDSQVTMMFWYRQQPGQSLTLIATANQGSEATYESGFVIDKFPISRPNLTFSTLTVSNMSPEDSSIYLCSVDRQGSFEAFFGQGTRLTVV.

This clonotype has a handful of counts. The rearrangement joins TRBV4-1 to TRBJ1-2; possibly TRBD1 for D (6 bases). Germline V lookup: CDR1 MGHRA, CDR2 YSYEKL. Trimming shortened V by 3 bases and J by 2 bases, and 16 bases separated the two germline ends. The CDR3 length is 16 residues. The CDR3 is CASSQDNRVLNYGYTF. CDR3 DNA sequence: TGCGCCAGCAGCCAGGATAACAGGGTTTTAAACTATGGCTACACCTTC.

The rearrangement links TRBV24-1 to TRBJ2-2; TRBD1 aligns across 7 bases. CDR3 size: 14 residues. Germline V gene data show CDR1 as KGHDR and CDR2 as SFDVKD. V trimming: 5 bases; J trimming: 4 bases; junction bases outside the gene matches: 3. The CDR3 DNA reads as TGTGCCACCAGTGGAGGGGGCCGCACCGGGGAGCTGTTTTTT. It encodes CATSGGGRTGELFF.

This clonotype was observed at least ten times. The rearrangement links TRBV7-2 to TRBJ1-1, with 8 bases identical to TRBD1. V was pared by 5 bases and J by 6 bases, with 14 bases of the junction left unmatched. CDR3 length: 16 amino acids. In germline, CDR1 is SGHTA, CDR2 FQGNSA. The CDR3 is CASSLEPTGDFSEAFF. The CDR3 region has the DNA TGTGCCAGCAGCCTAGAACCGACAGGGGACTTCTCTGAAGCTTTCTTT.

The V call is TRBV4-3, the J call TRBJ1-6, with a possible D match to TRBD1 (5 bases). V lost 0 bases, J lost 5 bases, and 8 bases lay in between. This CDR3 is built from 15 residues. Germline lookup yields CDR1 LGHNA and CDR2 YSLEER. CDR3 coding DNA: TGCGCCAGCAGCCAAGAGCGGGGGAATAATTCACCCCTCCACTTT. Protein sequence: CASSQERGNNSPLHF.

The CDR3 bases are TGTGCCAGCAGCCTCGTCCCTAGTGAGCAGTTCTTC. It codes for CASSLVPSEQFF. The chain links TRBV14 to TRBJ2-1; no reliable D call. From germline, CDR1 is SGHDN and CDR2 FVKESK. This CDR3 region has 12 residues. V shed 4 bases and J shed 9 bases, with 10 bases lying between them.